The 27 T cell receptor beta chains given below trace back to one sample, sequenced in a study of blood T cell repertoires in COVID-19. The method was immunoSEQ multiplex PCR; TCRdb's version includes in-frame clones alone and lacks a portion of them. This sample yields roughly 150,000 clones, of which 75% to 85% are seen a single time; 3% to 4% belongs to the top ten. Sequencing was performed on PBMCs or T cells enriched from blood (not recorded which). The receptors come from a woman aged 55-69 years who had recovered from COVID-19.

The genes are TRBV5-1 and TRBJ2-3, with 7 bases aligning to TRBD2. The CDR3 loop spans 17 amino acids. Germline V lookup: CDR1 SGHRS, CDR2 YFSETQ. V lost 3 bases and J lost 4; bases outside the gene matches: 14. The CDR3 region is CASSSSTGLVGADTQYF. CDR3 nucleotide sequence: TGCGCCAGCAGCTCGTCGACCGGACTAGTCGGCGCAGATACGCAGTATTTT.

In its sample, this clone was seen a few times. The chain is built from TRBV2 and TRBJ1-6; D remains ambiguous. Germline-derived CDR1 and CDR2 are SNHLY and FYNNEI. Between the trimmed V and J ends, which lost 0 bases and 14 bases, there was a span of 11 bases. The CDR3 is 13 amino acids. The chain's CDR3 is CASSEALDGALHF. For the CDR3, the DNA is TGTGCCAGCAGTGAAGCGCTTGACGGAGCCCTCCACTTT. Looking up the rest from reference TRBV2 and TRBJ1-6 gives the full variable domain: EPEVTQTPSHQVTQMGQEVILRCVPISNHLYFYWYRQILGQKVEFLVSFYNNEISEKSEIFDDQFSVERPDGSNFTLKIRSTKLEDSAMYFCASSEALDGALHFGNGTRLTVT.

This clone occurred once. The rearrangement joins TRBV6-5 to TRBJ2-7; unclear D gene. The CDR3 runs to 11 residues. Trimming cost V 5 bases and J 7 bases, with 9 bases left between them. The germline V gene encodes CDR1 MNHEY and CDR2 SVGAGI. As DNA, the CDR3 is TGTGCCAGCAGTCCCGGGTGGGAGCAGTACTTC. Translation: CASSPGWEQYF.

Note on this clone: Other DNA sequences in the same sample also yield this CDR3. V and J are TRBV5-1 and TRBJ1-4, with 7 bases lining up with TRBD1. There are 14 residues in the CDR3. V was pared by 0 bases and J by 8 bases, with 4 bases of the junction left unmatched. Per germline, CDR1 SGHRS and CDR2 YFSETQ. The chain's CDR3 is CASSLGQGSEKLFF. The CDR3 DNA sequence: TGCGCCAGCAGCTTGGGACAGGGATCCGAAAAACTGTTTTTT.

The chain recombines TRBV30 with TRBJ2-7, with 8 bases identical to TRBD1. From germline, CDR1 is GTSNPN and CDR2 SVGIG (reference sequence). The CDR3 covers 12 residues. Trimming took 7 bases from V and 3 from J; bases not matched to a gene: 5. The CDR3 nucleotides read TGTGCCTCGACCGGGACAGGCTACGAGCAGTACTTC. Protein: CASTGTGYEQYF.

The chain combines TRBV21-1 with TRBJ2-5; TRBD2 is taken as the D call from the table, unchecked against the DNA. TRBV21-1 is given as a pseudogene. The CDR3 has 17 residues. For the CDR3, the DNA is TGTGCCAGCAGCAAAGAGGCTCCGGGGGATGACCAAGAGACCCAGTACTTC. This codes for CASSKEAPGDDQETQYF.

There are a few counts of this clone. The CDR3 coding sequence is TGTGCCAGCAGTGAAAGGGGGGGCACAGTCACTGAAGCTTTCTTT. It codes for CASSERGGTVTEAFF. The chain links TRBV2 to TRBJ1-1; D might be TRBD1 (6 bases). Trimming stripped 2 bases from V and 4 bases from J, with 14 bases between. The CDR3 extends over 15 amino acids. Germline V gene lookup returns CDR1 SNHLY and CDR2 FYNNEI.

This CDR3 reads CASGQTGGQETQYF. CDR3 sequence (DNA): TGCGCCAGCGGACAAACGGGGGGGCAAGAGACCCAGTACTTC. The chain uses TRBV5-1 and TRBJ2-5, with 8 bases fitting TRBD2. Germline CDR1 is SGHRS and CDR2 is YFSETQ. Germline trimming cut 7 bases from V and 2 bases from J; bases unmatched to any gene: 7. There are 14 residues in the CDR3.

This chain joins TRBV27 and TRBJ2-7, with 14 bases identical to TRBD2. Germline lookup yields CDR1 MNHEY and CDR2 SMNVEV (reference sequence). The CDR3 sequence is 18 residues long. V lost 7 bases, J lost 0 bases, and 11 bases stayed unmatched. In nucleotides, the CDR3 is TGTGCCAGCACGCCCGCCGGGACTAGCGGGGGCCGCTCCTACGAGCAGTACTTC. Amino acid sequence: CASTPAGTSGGRSYEQYF.

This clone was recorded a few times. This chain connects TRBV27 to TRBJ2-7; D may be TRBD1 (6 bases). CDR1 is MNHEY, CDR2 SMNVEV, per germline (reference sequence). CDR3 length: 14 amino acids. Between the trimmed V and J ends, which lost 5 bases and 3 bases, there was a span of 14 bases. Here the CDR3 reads CASSPRLGGYEQYF. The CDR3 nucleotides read TGTGCCAGCAGTCCTCGGTTAGGGGGCTACGAGCAGTACTTC.

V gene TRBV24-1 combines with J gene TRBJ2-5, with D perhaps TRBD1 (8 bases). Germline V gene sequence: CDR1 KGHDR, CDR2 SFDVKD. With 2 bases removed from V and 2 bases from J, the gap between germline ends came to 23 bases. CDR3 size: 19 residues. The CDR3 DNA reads TGTGCCACCAGTGATTCCGGGACAGGCGTTTTGCGGGGGCAAGAGACCCAGTACTTC. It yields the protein CATSDSGTGVLRGQETQYF.

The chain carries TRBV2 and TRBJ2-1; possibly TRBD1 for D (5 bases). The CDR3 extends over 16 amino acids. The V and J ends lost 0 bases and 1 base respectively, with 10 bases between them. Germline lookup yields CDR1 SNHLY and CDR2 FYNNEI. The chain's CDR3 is CASSEAPRGSYNEQFF. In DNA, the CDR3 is TGTGCCAGCAGTGAAGCGCCAAGGGGTTCCTACAATGAGCAGTTCTTC.

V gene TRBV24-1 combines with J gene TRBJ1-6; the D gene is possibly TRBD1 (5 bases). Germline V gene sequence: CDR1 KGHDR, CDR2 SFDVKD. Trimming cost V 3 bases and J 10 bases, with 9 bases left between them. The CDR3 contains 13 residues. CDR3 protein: CATSDRQGSPLHF. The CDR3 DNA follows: TGTGCCACCAGTGATCGCCAGGGCTCACCCCTCCACTTT.

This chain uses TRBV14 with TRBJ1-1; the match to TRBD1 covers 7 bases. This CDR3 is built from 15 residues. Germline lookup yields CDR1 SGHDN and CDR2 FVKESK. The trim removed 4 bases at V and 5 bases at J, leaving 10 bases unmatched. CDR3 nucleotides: TGTGCCAGCAGCCCCCTCGACAGGGAGAGAACTGAAGCTTTCTTT. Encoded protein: CASSPLDRERTEAFF.

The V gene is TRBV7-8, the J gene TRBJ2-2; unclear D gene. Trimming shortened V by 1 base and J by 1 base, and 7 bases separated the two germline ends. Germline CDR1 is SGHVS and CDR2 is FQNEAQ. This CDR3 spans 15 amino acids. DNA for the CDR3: TGTGCCAGCAGCTTAGTAGCCTGGAACACCGGGGAGCTGTTTTTT. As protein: CASSLVAWNTGELFF.

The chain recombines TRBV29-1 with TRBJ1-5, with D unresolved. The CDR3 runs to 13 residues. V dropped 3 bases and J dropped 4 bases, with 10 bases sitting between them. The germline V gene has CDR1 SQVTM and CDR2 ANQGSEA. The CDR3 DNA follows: TGCAGCGTTGAGGAGGGAAGGAATCAGCCCCAGCATTTT. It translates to CSVEEGRNQPQHF.

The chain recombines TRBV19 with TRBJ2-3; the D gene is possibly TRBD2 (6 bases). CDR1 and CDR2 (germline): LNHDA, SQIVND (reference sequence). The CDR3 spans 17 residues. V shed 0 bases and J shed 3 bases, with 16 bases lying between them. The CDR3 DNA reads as TGTGCCAGTAGTATAGATCGTGTGGGGGGAGGTACAGATACGCAGTATTTT. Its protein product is CASSIDRVGGGTDTQYF.

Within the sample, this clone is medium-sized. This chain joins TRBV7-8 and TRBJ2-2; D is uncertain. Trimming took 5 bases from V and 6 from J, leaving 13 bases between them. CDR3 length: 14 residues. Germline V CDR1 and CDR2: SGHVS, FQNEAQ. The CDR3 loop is CASSPGWLSGELFF. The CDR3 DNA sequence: TGTGCCAGCAGCCCCGGGTGGCTCTCCGGGGAGCTGTTTTTT. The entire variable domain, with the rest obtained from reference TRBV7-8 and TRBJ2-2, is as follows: GAGVSQSPRYKVAKRGQDVALRCDPISGHVSLFWYQQALGQGPEFLTYFQNEAQLDKSGLPSDRFFAERPEGSVSTLKIQRTQQEDSAVYLCASSPGWLSGELFFGEGSRLTVL.

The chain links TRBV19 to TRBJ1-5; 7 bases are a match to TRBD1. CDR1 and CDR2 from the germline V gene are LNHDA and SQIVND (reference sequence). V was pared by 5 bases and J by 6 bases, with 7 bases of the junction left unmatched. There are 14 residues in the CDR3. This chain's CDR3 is CASSVQGNSQPQHF. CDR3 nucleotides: TGTGCCAGTAGTGTACAGGGGAACAGTCAGCCCCAGCATTTT.

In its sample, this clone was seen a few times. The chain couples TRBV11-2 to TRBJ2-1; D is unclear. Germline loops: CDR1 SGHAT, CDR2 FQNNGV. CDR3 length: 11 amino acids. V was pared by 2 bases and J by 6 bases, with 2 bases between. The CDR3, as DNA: TGTGCCAGCAGCTTACTCAATGAGCAGTTCTTC. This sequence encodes CASSLLNEQFF. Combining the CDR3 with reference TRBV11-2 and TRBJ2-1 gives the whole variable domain EAGVAQSPRYKIIEKRQSVAFWCNPISGHATLYWYQQILGQGPKLLIQFQNNGVVDDSQLPKDRFSAERLKGVDSTLKIQPAKLEDSAVYLCASSLLNEQFFGPGTRLTVL.

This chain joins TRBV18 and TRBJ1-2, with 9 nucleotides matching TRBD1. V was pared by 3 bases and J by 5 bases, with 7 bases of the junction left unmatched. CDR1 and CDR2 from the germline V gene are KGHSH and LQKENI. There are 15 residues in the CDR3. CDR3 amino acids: CASSPGTGQSYGYTF. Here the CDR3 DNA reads TGTGCCAGCTCACCTGGGACAGGGCAGTCATATGGCTACACCTTC.

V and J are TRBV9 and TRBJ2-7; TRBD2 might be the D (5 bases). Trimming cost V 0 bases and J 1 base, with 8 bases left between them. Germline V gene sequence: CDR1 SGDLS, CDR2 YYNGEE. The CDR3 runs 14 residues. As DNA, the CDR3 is TGTGCCAGCAGCGTAGTGCCGGGATCCTACGAGCAGTACTTC. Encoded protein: CASSVVPGSYEQYF.

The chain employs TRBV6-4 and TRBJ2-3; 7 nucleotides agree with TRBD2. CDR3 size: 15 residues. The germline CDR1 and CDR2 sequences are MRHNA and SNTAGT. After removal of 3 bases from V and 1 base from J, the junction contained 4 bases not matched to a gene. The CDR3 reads CASSEGGDRTDTQYF. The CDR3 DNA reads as TGTGCCAGCAGTGAGGGGGGGGACCGCACAGATACGCAGTATTTT.

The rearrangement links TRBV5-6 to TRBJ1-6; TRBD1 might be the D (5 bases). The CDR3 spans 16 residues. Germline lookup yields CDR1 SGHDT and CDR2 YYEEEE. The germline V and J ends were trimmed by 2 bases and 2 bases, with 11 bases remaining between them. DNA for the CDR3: TGTGCCAGCAGCTTAGACCGACAGCCCTATAATTCACCCCTCCACTTT. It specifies CASSLDRQPYNSPLHF. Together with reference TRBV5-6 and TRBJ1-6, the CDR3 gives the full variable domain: DAGVTQSPTHLIKTRGQQVTLRCSPKSGHDTVSWYQQALGQGPQFIFQYYEEEERQRGNFPDRFSGHQFPNYSSELNVNALLLGDSALYLCASSLDRQPYNSPLHFGNGTRLTVT.

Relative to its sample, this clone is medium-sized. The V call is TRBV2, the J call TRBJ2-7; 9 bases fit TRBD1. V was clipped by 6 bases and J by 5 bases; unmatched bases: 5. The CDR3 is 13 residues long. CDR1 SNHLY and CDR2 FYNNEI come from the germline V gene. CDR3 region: CASRGTGIHEQYF. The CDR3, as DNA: TGTGCCAGCAGGGGGACAGGGATCCACGAGCAGTACTTC.

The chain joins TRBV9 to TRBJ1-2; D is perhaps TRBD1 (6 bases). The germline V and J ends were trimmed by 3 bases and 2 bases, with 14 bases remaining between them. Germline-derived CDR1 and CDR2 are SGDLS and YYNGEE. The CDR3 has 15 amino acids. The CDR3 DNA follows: TGTGCCAGCAGCGCTCAGAACAGGGTAAACTATGGCTACACCTTC. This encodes CASSAQNRVNYGYTF.

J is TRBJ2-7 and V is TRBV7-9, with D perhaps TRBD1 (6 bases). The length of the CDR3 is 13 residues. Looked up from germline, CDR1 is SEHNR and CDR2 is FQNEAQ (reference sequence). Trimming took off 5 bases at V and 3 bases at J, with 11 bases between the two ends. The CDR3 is CASSHGQLYEQYF. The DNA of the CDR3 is TGTGCCAGCAGCCACGGACAGCTCTACGAGCAGTACTTC.